Reported below is one T cell receptor beta chain. Its target is unknown. 60 Vbeta and 13 Jbeta primers were used in PCR. The repertoire was sequenced with immunoSEQ multiplex PCR; TCRdb's copy has only in-frame clones and lacks some. Its listing shows over 150,000 clones. These data belong to a study of cytomegalovirus exposure and HLA in healthy donors. Study-wide findings and caveats: Some public TCRs appeared in many individuals, while most sequences were rare. As was reported, the HLA-A and HLA-B alleles of most subjects were accurately predicted from TCR beta sequences. In vitro experiments confirmed that three CMV-associated chains were specific for CMV antigens.

CDR3 length: 13 amino acids. Between the trimmed V and J ends, which lost 3 bases and 7 bases, there was a span of 9 bases. Germline V gives CDR1 MGHRA, CDR2 YSYEKL. The sequenced sample consisted of PBMCs. The chain links TRBV4-1 to TRBJ2-2, with D possibly being TRBD2 (6 bases). The receptor's source is a boy aged 5-17 years in good health and CMV-seronegative. The CDR3 DNA reads as TGCGCCAGCAGCCATAGGGGAGGCGGGGAGCTGTTTTTT. Its protein product is CASSHRGGGELFF.